One sample yielded the 20 T cell receptor beta chains listed below, sequenced in a study of identical twins. TCRdb reprocessed the 5' RACE reads via MiXCR and lists one record per CDR3 protein. The table lists about 210,000 distinct CDR3 sequences, around 9.6% of them singletons, with around 5% in the top ten. Sequences were obtained from memory (CD45RO+) T cells sorted from blood. The origin of the receptors is a woman between 18 and 29 years old in good health.

This clonotype was observed many times. This chain joins TRBV5-1 and TRBJ2-7; the D gene is possibly TRBD1 (6 bases). The germline V and J ends were trimmed by 0 bases and 5 bases, with 12 bases remaining between them. Germline values: CDR1 SGHRS, CDR2 YFSETQ. The CDR3 length is 14 residues. CDR3 residues: CASSLGQASDEQYF. DNA for the CDR3: TGCGCCAGCAGCTTGGGACAGGCCTCTGACGAGCAGTACTTC.

The chain joins TRBV12-5 to TRBJ1-2, with D perhaps TRBD1 (6 bases). V lost 5 bases and J 7 bases, leaving 20 bases between the germline ends. The CDR3 spans 15 residues. Germline CDR1 is LGHNT and CDR2 is FRNRAP. The CDR3 DNA sequence: TGTGCTAGTGGTCCCAAGACAGGAGTAGGGAGTGGCTACACCTTC. Protein product: CASGPKTGVGSGYTF. Full variable domain (outside the CDR3, taken from reference TRBV12-5 and TRBJ1-2): DARVTQTPRHKVTEMGQEVTMRCQPILGHNTVFWYRQTMMQGLELLAYFRNRAPLDDSGMPKDRFSAEMPDATLATLKIQPSEPRDSAVYFCASGPKTGVGSGYTFGSGTRLTVV.

In its sample, this clonotype was seen many times. The rearrangement uses TRBV5-1 and TRBJ2-1; 10 nucleotides line up with TRBD2. The CDR3 contains 17 residues. Germline V CDR1 and CDR2: SGHRS, YFSETQ. V dropped 1 base and J dropped 5; count of bases not matched to a gene: 9. The CDR3 is CASSLRTSGTLDNEQFF. The CDR3 nucleotides read TGCGCCAGCAGCTTGCGGACTAGCGGCACCTTGGACAATGAGCAGTTCTTC. Together with reference TRBV5-1 and TRBJ2-1, the CDR3 gives the full variable domain: KAGVTQTPRYLIKTRGQQVTLSCSPISGHRSVSWYQQTPGQGLQFLFEYFSETQRNKGNFPGRFSGRQFSNSRSEMNVSTLELGDSALYLCASSLRTSGTLDNEQFFGPGTRLTVL.

The chain couples TRBV20-1 to TRBJ2-1; TRBD2 agrees at 10 bases. The germline V gene has CDR1 DFQATT and CDR2 SNEGSKA (reference sequence). V lost 8 bases to trimming and J lost 7 bases; unmatched junction nucleotides: 14. CDR3 length: 15 amino acids. CDR3 DNA sequence: TGCAGTATAATAGCGGGGGGCTTTTCTGGTAATGAGCAGTTCTTC. Translation: CSIIAGGFSGNEQFF.

The V and J genes are TRBV20-1 and TRBJ1-3; D unresolved. Germline V CDR1 and CDR2: DFQATT, SNEGSKA (reference sequence). This CDR3 is 14 amino acids long. V was pared by 3 bases and J by 3 bases, with 12 bases between. The CDR3: CSASSRGLGNTIYF. In DNA, the CDR3 is TGCAGTGCTAGTAGCCGAGGTCTTGGAAACACCATATATTTT.

V usage is TRBV20-1 and J usage is TRBJ2-7; no clear D gene. There are 14 residues in the CDR3. V dropped 6 bases and J dropped 3 bases, with 18 bases sitting between them. Germline assignment: CDR1 DFQATT and CDR2 SNEGSKA (reference sequence). CDR3 sequence (DNA): TGCAGTGCGCGGTCCCCAAGTAGGGACTACGAGCAGTACTTC. Protein sequence: CSARSPSRDYEQYF.

This clonotype showed up just a few times. The chain links TRBV7-9 to TRBJ2-1; 9 bases are a match to TRBD2. V shed 1 base and J 8 bases; nucleotides not matched to a gene: 6. Germline V gives CDR1 SEHNR, CDR2 FQNEAQ (reference sequence). The CDR3 sequence is 15 residues long. The CDR3 DNA is TGTGCCAGCAGCTTAGGCCTAGCGGGGTCCCATGAGCAGTTCTTC. It translates to CASSLGLAGSHEQFF.

V gene TRBV2 combines with J gene TRBJ1-2; no clear D gene. The CDR3 runs to 13 residues. From germline, CDR1 is SNHLY and CDR2 FYNNEI. With 4 bases removed from V and 3 bases from J, the gap between germline ends came to 9 bases. CDR3: CASSVGRYYGYTF. CDR3 DNA sequence: TGTGCCAGCAGTGTAGGCCGATACTATGGCTACACCTTC. The full variable domain, rest sourced from reference TRBV2 and TRBJ1-2, is EPEVTQTPSHQVTQMGQEVILRCVPISNHLYFYWYRQILGQKVEFLVSFYNNEISEKSEIFDDQFSVERPDGSNFTLKIRSTKLEDSAMYFCASSVGRYYGYTFGSGTRLTVV.

This clonotype came up a few times. V is TRBV28 and J is TRBJ1-2; D is possibly TRBD1 (5 bases). V gave up 2 bases and J gave up 7 bases, with 11 bases separating them. CDR1 and CDR2 from the germline V gene are MDHEN and SYDVKM. This CDR3 contains 13 residues. The CDR3 bases are TGTGCCAGCAGTTTAGGGGGGTTAAGTGGCTACACCTTC. Translation gives CASSLGGLSGYTF.

This clonotype showed up just a few times. The V call is TRBV5-1, the J call TRBJ1-6, with TRBD1 matching over 7 bases. The V gene's germline CDR1 is SGHRS and CDR2 YFSETQ. Unmatched junction bases numbered 9, after V lost 0 bases and J lost 6 bases. There are 17 residues in the CDR3. The CDR3 DNA follows: TGCGCCAGCAGCTTGGGGTCCAGGGGGGCTCGTAATTCACCCCTCCACTTT. It encodes CASSLGSRGARNSPLHF.

This clonotype was observed a few times. The CDR3 DNA follows: TGTGCCAGCAGCCTACGGACTAGCGGGAGGGTCAGCTCCTACGAGCAGTACTTC. This sequence encodes CASSLRTSGRVSSYEQYF. The chain has TRBV12-3 or TRBV12-4 and TRBJ2-7; TRBD2 matches 15 bases. This CDR3 spans 18 amino acids. Trimming at V came to 6 bases and at J to 0 bases, leaving 9 bases not matched to a gene.

In its sample, this clonotype was seen a few times. V and J are TRBV27 and TRBJ1-2, with TRBD1 matching 11 bases. Germline CDR1 and CDR2: MNHEY and SMNVEV (reference sequence). CDR3 length equals 14 residues. Trimming removed 6 bases from V and 6 bases from J; junction bases left unmatched: 6. This CDR3 reads CASSRTGGQHGYTF. CDR3 nucleotide sequence: TGTGCCAGCAGCAGGACAGGGGGCCAACATGGCTACACCTTC.

This clonotype was seen at least ten times. This rearrangement joins TRBV25-1 to TRBJ2-1; D is uncertain. This CDR3 has 13 amino acids. Germline V gives CDR1 MGHDK, CDR2 SYGVNS. V was trimmed by 7 bases and J by 10 bases, leaving 17 bases between them. CDR3 region: CASINDWRGEQFF. CDR3 nucleotide sequence: TGTGCCAGCATCAATGACTGGAGAGGAGAGCAGTTCTTC.

Only a few counts were recorded for this clonotype. The chain links TRBV6-1 to TRBJ1-5; D is perhaps TRBD1 (5 bases). The V end lost 3 bases, the J end lost 9 bases, and 9 bases lay between the germline ends. Germline-derived CDR1 and CDR2 are MNHNS and SASEGT. CDR3 size: 12 residues. The CDR3 here is CASSEGVRPQHF. CDR3 nucleotide sequence: TGTGCCAGCAGTGAGGGGGTCAGGCCCCAGCATTTT.

The chain links TRBV10-3 to TRBJ1-1; 7 positions match TRBD1. Unmatched junction bases numbered 9, after V lost 6 bases and J lost 8 bases. Looked up from germline, CDR1 is ENHRY and CDR2 is SYGVKD. This CDR3 contains 13 residues. The CDR3 spells CAISPDREQEAFF. The CDR3 DNA follows: TGTGCCATCAGCCCCGACAGGGAACAAGAAGCTTTCTTT.

The chain combines TRBV18 with TRBJ1-1; D gene uncertain. The CDR3 is made up of 13 amino acids. The germline gives CDR1 KGHSH, CDR2 LQKENI. Trimming stripped 6 bases from V and 3 bases from J, with 11 bases between. In DNA, the CDR3 is TGTGCCAGCTCCCAGAGGAGAGACACTGAAGCTTTCTTT. Protein: CASSQRRDTEAFF.

This rearrangement joins TRBV28 to TRBJ1-2; D ambiguous. Germline V gene lookup returns CDR1 MDHEN and CDR2 SYDVKM. CDR3 length: 14 amino acids. V was cut by 7 bases and J by 0 bases, with 12 bases left in between. CDR3 DNA: TGTGCCAGCAAGTACGCAGGTACTAACTATGGCTACACCTTC. Translated, it gives CASKYAGTNYGYTF.

The V call is TRBV2, the J call TRBJ2-7; D possibly corresponds to TRBD1 (5 bases). The V and J ends lost 4 bases and 9 bases respectively, with 16 bases between them. This CDR3 has 13 amino acids. Germline values: CDR1 SNHLY, CDR2 FYNNEI. DNA of the CDR3: TGTGCCAGCAGTGGTAGACACCGCACAGGGCAGTACTTC. Its protein is CASSGRHRTGQYF. Filled out from reference TRBV2 and TRBJ2-7, the complete variable domain reads EPEVTQTPSHQVTQMGQEVILRCVPISNHLYFYWYRQILGQKVEFLVSFYNNEISEKSEIFDDQFSVERPDGSNFTLKIRSTKLEDSAMYFCASSGRHRTGQYFGPGTRLTVT.

The chain is built from TRBV29-1 and TRBJ2-1; 9 bases agree with TRBD2. This CDR3 is built from 16 residues. The junction had 8 bases not matched to a gene; V was cut back by 2 bases and J by 3 bases. The germline gives CDR1 SQVTM, CDR2 ANQGSEA. The CDR3 DNA reads as TGCAGCGTTGAAACCCGGCTAGCGGGAAACTACAATGAGCAGTTCTTC. As protein: CSVETRLAGNYNEQFF.

This clonotype occurred many times. The chain uses TRBV10-3 and TRBJ2-1; 9 nucleotides align to TRBD2. With 1 base clipped from V and 8 bases from J, the junction kept 9 bases outside the gene matches. The CDR3 is made up of 16 amino acids. CDR1 and CDR2 (germline): ENHRY, SYGVKD. CDR3 nucleotides: TGTGCCATCAGTGAGTTCCCCGGGACTAGCCCTTATGAGCAGTTCTTC. This translates into CAISEFPGTSPYEQFF.